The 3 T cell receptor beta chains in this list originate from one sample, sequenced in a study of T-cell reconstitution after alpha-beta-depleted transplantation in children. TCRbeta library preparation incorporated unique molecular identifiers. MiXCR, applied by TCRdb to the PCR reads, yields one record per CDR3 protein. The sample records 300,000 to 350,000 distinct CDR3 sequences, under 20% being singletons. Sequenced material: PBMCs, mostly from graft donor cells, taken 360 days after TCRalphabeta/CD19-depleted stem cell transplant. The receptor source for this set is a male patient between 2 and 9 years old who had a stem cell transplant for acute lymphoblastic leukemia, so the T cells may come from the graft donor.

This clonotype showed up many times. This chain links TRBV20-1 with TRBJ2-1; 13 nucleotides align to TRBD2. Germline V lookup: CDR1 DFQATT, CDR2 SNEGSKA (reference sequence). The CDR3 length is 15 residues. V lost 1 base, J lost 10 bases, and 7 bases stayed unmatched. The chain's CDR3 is CSARAGLAGVREQFF. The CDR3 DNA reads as TGCAGTGCTAGAGCAGGACTAGCGGGAGTAAGAGAGCAGTTCTTC.

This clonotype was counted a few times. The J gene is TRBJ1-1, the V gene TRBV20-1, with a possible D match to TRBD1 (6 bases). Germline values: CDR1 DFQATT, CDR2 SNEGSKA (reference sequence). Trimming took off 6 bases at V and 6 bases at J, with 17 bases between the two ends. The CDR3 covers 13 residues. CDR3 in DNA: TGCAGTGCCTGGGGGCCTTCGATCTCTGAAGCTTTCTTT. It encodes CSAWGPSISEAFF.

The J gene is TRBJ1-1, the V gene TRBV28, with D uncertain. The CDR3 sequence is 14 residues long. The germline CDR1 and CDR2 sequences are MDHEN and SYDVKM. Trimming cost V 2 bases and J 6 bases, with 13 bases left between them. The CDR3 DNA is TGTGCCAGCAGTTTAGGGCAGCCGGCGGCTGAAGCTTTCTTT. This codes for CASSLGQPAAEAFF.